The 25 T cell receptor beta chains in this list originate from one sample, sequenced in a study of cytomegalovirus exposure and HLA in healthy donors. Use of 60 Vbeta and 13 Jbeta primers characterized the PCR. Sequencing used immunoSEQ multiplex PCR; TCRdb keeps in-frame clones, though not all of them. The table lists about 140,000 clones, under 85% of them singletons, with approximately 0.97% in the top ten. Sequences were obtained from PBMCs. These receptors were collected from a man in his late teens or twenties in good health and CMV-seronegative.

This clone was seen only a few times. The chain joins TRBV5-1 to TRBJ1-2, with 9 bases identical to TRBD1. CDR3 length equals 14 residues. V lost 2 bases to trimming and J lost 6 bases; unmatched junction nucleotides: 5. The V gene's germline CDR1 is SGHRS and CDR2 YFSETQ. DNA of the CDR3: TGCGCCAGCAGCTTCGATGGGGACAGGGATGGCTACACCTTC. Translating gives CASSFDGDRDGYTF.

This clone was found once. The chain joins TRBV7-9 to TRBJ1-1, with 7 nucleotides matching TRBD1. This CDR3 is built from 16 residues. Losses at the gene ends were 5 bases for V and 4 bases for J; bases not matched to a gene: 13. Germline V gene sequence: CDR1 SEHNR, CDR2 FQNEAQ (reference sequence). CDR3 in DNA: TGTGCCAGCAGCCATATACGACAGGGACGCGGCACTGAAGCTTTCTTT. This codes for CASSHIRQGRGTEAFF.

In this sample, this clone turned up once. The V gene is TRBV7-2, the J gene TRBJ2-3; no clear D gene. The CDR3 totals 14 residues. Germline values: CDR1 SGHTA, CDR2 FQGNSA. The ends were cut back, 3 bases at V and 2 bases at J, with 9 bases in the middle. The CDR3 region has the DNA TGTGCCAGCAGCTTTTCGCGGATCACAGATACGCAGTATTTT. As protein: CASSFSRITDTQYF. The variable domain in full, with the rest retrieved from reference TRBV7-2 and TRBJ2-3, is GAGVSQSPSNKVTEKGKDVELRCDPISGHTALYWYRQSLGQGLEFLIYFQGNSAPDKSGLPSDRFSAERTGGSVSTLTIQRTQQEDSAVYLCASSFSRITDTQYFGPGTRLTVL.

The CDR3 DNA reads TGTGCCAGCAGCGTAGATCAGGCTGTCACAGATACGCAGTATTTT. Its translation is CASSVDQAVTDTQYF. V gene TRBV9 combines with J gene TRBJ2-3; D ambiguous. V lost 0 bases, J lost 2 bases, and 10 bases lay in between. CDR1 is SGDLS, CDR2 YYNGEE, per germline. The CDR3 is 15 amino acids.

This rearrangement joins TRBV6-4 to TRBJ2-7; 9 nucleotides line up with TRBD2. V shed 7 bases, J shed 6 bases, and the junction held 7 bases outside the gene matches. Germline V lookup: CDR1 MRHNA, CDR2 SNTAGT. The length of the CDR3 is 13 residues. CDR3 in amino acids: CASTWTSEGEQYF. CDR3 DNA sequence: TGTGCCAGCACATGGACTAGCGAGGGCGAGCAGTACTTC.

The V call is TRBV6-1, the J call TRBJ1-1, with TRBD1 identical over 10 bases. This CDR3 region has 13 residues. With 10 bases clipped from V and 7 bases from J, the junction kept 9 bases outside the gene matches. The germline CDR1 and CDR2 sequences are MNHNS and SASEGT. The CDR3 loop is CATQRDRGFEAFF. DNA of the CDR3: TGTGCCACCCAAAGGGACAGGGGCTTTGAAGCTTTCTTT.

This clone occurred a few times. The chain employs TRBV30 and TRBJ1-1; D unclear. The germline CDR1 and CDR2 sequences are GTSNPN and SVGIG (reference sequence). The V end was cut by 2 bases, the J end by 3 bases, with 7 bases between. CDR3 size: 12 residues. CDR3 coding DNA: TGTGCCTGGAGTCCCCTTTACACTGAAGCTTTCTTT. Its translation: CAWSPLYTEAFF.

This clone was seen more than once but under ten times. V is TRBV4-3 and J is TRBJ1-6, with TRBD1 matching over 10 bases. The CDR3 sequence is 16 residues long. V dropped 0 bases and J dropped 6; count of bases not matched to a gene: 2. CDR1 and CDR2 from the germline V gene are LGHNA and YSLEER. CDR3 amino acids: CASSQEGQGSNSPLHF. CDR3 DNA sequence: TGCGCCAGCAGCCAAGAGGGACAGGGGAGTAATTCACCCCTCCACTTT.

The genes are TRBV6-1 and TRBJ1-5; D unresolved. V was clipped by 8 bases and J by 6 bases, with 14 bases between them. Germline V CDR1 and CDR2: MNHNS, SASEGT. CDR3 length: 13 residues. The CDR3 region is CASGEGSRQPQHF. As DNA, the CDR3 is TGTGCCAGCGGAGAGGGTTCGCGTCAGCCCCAGCATTTT.

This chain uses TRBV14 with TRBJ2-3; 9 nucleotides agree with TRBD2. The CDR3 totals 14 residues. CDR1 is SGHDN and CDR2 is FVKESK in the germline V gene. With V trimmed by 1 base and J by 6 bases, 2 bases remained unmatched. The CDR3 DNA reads TGTGCCAGCAGCCAAGCTCTAGCGGGGGATACGCAGTATTTT. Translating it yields CASSQALAGDTQYF.

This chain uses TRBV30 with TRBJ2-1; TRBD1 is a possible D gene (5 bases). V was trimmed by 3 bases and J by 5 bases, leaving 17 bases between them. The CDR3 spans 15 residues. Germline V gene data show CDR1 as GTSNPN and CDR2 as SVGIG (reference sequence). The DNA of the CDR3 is TGTGCCTGGAGCCTAGGGGTCTCAGGACACAATGAGCAGTTCTTC. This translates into CAWSLGVSGHNEQFF.

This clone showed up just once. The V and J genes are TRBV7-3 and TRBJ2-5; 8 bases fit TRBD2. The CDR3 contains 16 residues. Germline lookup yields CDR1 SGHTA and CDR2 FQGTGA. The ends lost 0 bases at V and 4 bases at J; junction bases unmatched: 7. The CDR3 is CASSLTGGAPPETQYF. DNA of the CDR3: TGTGCCAGCAGCTTAACCGGGGGGGCCCCCCCAGAGACCCAGTACTTC.

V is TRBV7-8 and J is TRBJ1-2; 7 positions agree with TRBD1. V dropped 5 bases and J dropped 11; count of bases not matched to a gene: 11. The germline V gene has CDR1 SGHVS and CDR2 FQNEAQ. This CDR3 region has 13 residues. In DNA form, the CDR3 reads TGTGCCAGCAGCCCCGACAGGGTAGGAATATACACCTTC. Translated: CASSPDRVGIYTF.

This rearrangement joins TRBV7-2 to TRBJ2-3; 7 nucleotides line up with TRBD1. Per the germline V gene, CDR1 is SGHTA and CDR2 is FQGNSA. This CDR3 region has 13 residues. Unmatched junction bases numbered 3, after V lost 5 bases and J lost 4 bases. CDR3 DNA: TGTGCCAGCAGCAGAGGGACAGCAGATACGCAGTATTTT. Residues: CASSRGTADTQYF.

The CDR3 DNA is TGTGCCAGCAGCTTTCACGCCCGGGACAATGAGCAGTTCTTC. Its translation is CASSFHARDNEQFF. This sequence joins TRBV11-2 and TRBJ2-1, with D unresolved. This CDR3 is built from 14 residues. Germline V gene sequence: CDR1 SGHAT, CDR2 FQNNGV. V was cut by 3 bases and J by 5 bases, with 11 bases left in between. The variable domain in full, with the rest retrieved from reference TRBV11-2 and TRBJ2-1, is EAGVAQSPRYKIIEKRQSVAFWCNPISGHATLYWYQQILGQGPKLLIQFQNNGVVDDSQLPKDRFSAERLKGVDSTLKIQPAKLEDSAVYLCASSFHARDNEQFFGPGTRLTVL.

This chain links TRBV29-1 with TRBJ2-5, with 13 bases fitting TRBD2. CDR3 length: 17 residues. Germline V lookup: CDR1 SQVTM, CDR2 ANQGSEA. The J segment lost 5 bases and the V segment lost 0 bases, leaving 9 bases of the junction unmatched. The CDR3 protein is CSVEDVRLAGGGETQYF. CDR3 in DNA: TGCAGCGTTGAAGATGTTCGACTAGCGGGGGGCGGGGAGACCCAGTACTTC.

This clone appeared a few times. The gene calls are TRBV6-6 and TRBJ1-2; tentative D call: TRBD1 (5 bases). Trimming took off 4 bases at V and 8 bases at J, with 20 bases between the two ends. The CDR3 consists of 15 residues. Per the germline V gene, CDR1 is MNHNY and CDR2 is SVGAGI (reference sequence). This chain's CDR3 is CASSLMRGGEGGYTF. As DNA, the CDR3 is TGTGCCAGCAGTTTGATGCGGGGAGGTGAGGGGGGCTACACCTTC.

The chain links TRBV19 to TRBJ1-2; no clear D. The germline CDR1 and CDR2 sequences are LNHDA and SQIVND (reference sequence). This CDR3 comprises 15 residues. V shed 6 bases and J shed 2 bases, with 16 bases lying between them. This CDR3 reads CASRTPKGANYGYTF. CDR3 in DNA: TGTGCCAGTAGGACGCCGAAGGGAGCGAACTATGGCTACACCTTC.

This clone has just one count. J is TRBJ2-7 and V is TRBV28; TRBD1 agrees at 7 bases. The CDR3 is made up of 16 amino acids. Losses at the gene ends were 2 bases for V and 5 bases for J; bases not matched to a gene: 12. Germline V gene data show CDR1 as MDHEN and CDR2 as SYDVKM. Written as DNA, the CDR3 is TGTGCCAGCAGTTTACGAGCAAGGTCAGGGGGAAACGAGCAGTACTTC. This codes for CASSLRARSGGNEQYF.

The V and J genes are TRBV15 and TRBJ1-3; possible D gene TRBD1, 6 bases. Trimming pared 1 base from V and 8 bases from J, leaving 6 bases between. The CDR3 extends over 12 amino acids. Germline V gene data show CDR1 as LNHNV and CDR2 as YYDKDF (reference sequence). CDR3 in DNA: TGTGCCACCAGCAGAGCAGGGGACACCATATATTTT. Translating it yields CATSRAGDTIYF.

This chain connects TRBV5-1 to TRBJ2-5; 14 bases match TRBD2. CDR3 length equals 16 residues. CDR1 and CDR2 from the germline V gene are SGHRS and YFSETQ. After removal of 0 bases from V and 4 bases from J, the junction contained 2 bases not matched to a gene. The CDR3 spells CASSLGGTSGGETQYF. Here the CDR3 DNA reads TGCGCCAGCAGCTTGGGTGGGACTAGCGGGGGAGAGACCCAGTACTTC.

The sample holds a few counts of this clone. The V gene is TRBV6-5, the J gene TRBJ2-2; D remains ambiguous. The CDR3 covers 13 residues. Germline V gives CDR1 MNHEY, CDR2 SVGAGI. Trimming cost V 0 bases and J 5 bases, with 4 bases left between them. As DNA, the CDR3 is TGTGCCAGCAGTTACTCGTATACCGGGGAGCTGTTTTTT. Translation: CASSYSYTGELFF.

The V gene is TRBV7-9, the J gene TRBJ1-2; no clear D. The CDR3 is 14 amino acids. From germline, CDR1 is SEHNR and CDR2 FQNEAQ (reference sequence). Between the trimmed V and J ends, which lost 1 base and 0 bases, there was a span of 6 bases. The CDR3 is CASSLGATNYGYTF. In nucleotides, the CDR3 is TGTGCCAGCAGCTTAGGCGCCACTAACTATGGCTACACCTTC.

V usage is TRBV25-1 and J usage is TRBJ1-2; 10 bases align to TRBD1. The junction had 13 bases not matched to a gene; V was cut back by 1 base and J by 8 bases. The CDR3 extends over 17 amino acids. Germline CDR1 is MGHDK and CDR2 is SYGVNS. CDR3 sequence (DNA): TGTGCCAGCAGTGAATCTCTCTTTGGGACAGGGGAAAGCGGCTACACCTTC. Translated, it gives CASSESLFGTGESGYTF.

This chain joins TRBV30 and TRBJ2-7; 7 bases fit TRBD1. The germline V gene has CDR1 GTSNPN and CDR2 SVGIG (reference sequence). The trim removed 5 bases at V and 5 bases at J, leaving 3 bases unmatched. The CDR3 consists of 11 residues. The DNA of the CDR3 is TGTGCCTGGGCCGACAGGGACGAGCAGTACTTC. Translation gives CAWADRDEQYF. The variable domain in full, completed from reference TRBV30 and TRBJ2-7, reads SQTIHQWPATLVQPVGSPLSLECTVEGTSNPNLYWYRQAAGRGLQLLFYSVGIGQISSEVPQNLSASRPQDRQFILSSKKLLLSDSGFYLCAWADRDEQYFGPGTRLTVT.